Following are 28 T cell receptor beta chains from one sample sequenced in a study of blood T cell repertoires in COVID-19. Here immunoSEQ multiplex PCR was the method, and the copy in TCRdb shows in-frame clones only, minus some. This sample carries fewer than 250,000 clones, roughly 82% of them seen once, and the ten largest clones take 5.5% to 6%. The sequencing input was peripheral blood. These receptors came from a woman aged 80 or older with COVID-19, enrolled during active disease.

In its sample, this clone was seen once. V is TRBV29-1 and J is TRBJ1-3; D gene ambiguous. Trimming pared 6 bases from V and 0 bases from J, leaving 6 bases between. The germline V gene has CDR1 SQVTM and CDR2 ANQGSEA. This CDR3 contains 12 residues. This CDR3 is CSVQDSGNTIYF. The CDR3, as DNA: TGCAGCGTGCAGGACTCTGGAAACACCATATATTTT.

CDR3 sequence: CASSHSPQGGTEAFF. The CDR3 bases are TGTGCCAGCAGCCACAGTCCCCAGGGAGGAACTGAAGCTTTCTTT. This chain uses TRBV3-1 (or the pseudogene TRBV3-2) with TRBJ1-1; perhaps TRBD1 as D (5 bases). The V end was cut by 3 bases, the J end by 5 bases, with 16 bases between. CDR3 length: 15 amino acids. Looked up from germline, CDR1 is LGHDT and CDR2 is YNNKEL (reference sequence).

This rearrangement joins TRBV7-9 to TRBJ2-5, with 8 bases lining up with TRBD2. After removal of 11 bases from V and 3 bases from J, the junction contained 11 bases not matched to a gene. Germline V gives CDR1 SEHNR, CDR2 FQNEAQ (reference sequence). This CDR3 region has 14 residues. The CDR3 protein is CASVPGGAEETQYF. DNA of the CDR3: TGTGCCTCCGTCCCGGGGGGGGCCGAAGAGACCCAGTACTTC.

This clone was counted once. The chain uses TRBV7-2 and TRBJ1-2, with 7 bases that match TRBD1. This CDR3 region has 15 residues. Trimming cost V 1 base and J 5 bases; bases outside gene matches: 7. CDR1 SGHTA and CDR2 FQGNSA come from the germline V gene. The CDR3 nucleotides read TGTGCCAGCAGCTTAGATCAAGGGACAGCTTATGGCTACACCTTC. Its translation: CASSLDQGTAYGYTF. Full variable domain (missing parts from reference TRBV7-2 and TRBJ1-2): GAGVSQSPSNKVTEKGKDVELRCDPISGHTALYWYRQSLGQGLEFLIYFQGNSAPDKSGLPSDRFSAERTGGSVSTLTIQRTQQEDSAVYLCASSLDQGTAYGYTFGSGTRLTVV.

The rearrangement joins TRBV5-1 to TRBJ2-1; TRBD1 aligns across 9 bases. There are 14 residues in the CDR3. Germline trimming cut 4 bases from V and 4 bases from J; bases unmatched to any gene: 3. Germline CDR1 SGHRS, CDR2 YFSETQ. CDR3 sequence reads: CASSVTGGYNEQFF. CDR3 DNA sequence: TGCGCCAGCAGCGTGACAGGGGGATACAATGAGCAGTTCTTC.

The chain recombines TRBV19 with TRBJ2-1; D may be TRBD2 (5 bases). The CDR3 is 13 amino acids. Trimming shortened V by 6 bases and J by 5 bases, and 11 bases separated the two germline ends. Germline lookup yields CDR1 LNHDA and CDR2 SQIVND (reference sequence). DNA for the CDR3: TGTGCCAGTAGCTTTCAGCGGAACAATGAGCAGTTCTTC. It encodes CASSFQRNNEQFF.

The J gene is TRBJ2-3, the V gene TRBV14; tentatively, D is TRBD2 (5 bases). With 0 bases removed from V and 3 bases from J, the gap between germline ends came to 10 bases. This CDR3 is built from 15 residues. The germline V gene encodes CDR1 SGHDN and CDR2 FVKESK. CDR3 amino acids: CASSQDTGVTDTQYF. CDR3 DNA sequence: TGTGCCAGCAGCCAAGATACCGGGGTGACAGATACGCAGTATTTT. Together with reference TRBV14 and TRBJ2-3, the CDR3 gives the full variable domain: EAGVTQFPSHSVIEKGQTVTLRCDPISGHDNLYWYRRVMGKEIKFLLHFVKESKQDESGMPNNRFLAERTGGTYSTLKVQPAELEDSGVYFCASSQDTGVTDTQYFGPGTRLTVL.

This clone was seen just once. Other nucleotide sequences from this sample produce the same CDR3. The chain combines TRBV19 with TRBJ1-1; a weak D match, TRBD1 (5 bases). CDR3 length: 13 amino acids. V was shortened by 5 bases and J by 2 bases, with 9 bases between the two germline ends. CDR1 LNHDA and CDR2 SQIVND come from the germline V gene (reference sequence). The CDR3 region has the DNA TGTGCCAGTAGTCAACAGGCTAACACTGAAGCTTTCTTT. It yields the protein CASSQQANTEAFF.

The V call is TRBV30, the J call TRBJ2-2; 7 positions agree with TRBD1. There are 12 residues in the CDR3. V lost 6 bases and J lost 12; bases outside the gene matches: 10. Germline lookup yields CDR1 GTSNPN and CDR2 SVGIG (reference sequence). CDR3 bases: TGTGCCTGTGCCCCACAGGGGTGGCAGCTGTTTTTT. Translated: CACAPQGWQLFF.

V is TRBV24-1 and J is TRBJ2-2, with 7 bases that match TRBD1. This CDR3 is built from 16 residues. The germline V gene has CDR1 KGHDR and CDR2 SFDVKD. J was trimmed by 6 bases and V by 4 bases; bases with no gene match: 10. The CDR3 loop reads CATSDPGAGGSGELFF. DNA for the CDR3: TGTGCCACCAGTGACCCCGGGGCAGGGGGATCCGGGGAGCTGTTTTTT.

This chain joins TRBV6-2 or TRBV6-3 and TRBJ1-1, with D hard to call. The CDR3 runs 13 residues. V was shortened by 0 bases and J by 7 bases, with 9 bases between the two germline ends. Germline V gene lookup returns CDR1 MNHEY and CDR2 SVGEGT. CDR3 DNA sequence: TGTGCCAGCAGTTACTCGAGTATAAGTGAAGCTTTCTTT. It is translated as CASSYSSISEAFF.

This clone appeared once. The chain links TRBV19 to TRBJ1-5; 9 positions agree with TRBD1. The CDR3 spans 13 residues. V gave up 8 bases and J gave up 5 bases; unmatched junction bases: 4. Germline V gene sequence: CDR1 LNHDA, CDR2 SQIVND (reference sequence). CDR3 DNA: TGTGCCAGTGTACAGGGGGCCGATCAGCCCCAGCATTTT. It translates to CASVQGADQPQHF.

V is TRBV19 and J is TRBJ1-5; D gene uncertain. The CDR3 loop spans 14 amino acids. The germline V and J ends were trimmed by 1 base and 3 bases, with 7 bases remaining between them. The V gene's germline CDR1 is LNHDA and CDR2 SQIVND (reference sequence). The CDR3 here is CASSIADSNQPQHF. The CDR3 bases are TGTGCCAGTAGTATAGCGGACTCCAATCAGCCCCAGCATTTT.

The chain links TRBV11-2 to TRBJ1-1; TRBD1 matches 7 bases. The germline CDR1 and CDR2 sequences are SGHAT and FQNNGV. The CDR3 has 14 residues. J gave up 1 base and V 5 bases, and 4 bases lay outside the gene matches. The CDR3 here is CASSNRDRNTEAFF. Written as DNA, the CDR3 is TGTGCCAGCAGCAACCGGGACAGGAACACTGAAGCTTTCTTT.

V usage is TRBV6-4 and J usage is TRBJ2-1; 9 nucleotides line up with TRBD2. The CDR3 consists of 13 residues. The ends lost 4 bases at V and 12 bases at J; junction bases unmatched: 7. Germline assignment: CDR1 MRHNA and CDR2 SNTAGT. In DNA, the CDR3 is TGTGCCAGCAGTGTAGTAGCGGGGGATCCGCAGTTCTTC. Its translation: CASSVVAGDPQFF.

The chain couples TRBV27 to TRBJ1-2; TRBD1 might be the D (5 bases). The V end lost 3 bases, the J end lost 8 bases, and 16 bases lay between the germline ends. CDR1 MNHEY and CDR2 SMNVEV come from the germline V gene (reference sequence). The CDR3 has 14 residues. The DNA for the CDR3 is TGTGCCAGCAGTTTCCGCTTCAGGGATAGCGGCTACACCTTC. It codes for CASSFRFRDSGYTF.

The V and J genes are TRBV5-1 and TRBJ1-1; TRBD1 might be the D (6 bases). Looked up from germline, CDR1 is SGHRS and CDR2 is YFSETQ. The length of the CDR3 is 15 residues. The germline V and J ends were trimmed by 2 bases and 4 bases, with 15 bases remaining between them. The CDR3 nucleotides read TGCGCCAGCAGCTTAACGGAATGGACAGCCACTGAAGCTTTCTTT. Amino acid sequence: CASSLTEWTATEAFF.

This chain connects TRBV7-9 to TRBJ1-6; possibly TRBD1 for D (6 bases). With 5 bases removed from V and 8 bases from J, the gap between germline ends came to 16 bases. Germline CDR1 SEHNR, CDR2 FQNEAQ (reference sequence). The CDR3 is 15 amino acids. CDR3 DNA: TGTGCCAGCAGCCCCCAGACAGGTACTGATTCACCCCTCCACTTT. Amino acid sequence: CASSPQTGTDSPLHF.

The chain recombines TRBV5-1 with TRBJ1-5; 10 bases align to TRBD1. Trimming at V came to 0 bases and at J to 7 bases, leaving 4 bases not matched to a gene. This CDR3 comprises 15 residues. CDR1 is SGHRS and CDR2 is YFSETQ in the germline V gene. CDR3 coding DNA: TGCGCCAGCAGCTTGGGGGGACAGGGGACGCAGCCCCAGCATTTT. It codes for CASSLGGQGTQPQHF. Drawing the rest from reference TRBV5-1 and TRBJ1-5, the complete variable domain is KAGVTQTPRYLIKTRGQQVTLSCSPISGHRSVSWYQQTPGQGLQFLFEYFSETQRNKGNFPGRFSGRQFSNSRSEMNVSTLELGDSALYLCASSLGGQGTQPQHFGDGTRLSIL.

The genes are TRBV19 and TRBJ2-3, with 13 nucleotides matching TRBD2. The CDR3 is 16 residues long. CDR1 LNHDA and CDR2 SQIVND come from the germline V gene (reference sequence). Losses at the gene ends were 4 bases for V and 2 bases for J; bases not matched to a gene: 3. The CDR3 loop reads CASSSGTSGTTDTQYF. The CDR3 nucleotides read TGTGCCAGTAGTAGCGGGACTAGCGGGACCACAGATACGCAGTATTTT.

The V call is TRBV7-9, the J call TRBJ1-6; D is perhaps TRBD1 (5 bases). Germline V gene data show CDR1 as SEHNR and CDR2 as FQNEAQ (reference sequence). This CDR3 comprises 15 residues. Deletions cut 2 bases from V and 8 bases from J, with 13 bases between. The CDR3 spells CASSLSAGMDSPLHF. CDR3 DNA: TGTGCCAGCAGCTTATCGGCAGGGATGGATTCACCCCTCCACTTT. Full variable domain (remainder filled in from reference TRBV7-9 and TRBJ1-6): DTGVSQNPRHKITKRGQNVTFRCDPISEHNRLYWYRQTLGQGPEFLTYFQNEAQLEKSRLLSDRFSAERPKGSFSTLEIQRTEQGDSAMYLCASSLSAGMDSPLHFGNGTRLTVT.

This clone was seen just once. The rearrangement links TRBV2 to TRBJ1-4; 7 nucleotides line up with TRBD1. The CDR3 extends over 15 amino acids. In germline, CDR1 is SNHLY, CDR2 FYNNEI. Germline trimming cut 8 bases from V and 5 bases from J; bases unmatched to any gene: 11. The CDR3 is CASRFGDSSNEKLFF. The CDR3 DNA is TGTGCCAGCCGCTTTGGGGACAGCTCAAATGAAAAACTGTTTTTT. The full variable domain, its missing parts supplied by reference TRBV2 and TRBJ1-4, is EPEVTQTPSHQVTQMGQEVILRCVPISNHLYFYWYRQILGQKVEFLVSFYNNEISEKSEIFDDQFSVERPDGSNFTLKIRSTKLEDSAMYFCASRFGDSSNEKLFFGSGTQLSVL.

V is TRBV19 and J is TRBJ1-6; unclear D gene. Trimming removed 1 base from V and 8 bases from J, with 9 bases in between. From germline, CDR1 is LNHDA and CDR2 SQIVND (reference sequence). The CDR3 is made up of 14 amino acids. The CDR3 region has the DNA TGTGCCAGTAGTATAGTACCTCGGGATTCACCCCTCCACTTT. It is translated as CASSIVPRDSPLHF.

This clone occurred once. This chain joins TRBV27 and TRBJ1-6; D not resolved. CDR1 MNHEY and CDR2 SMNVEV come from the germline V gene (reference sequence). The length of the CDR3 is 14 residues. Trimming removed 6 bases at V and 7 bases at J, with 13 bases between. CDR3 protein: CASRTIGGNSPLHF. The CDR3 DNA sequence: TGTGCCAGCAGAACAATCGGCGGCAATTCACCCCTCCACTTT.

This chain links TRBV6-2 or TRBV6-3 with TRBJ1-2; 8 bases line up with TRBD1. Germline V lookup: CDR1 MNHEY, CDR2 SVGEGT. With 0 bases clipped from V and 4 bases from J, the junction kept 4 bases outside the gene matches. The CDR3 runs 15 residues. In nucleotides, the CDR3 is TGTGCCAGCAGTTACTCGGACAGGGTCGCCTATGGCTACACCTTC. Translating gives CASSYSDRVAYGYTF.

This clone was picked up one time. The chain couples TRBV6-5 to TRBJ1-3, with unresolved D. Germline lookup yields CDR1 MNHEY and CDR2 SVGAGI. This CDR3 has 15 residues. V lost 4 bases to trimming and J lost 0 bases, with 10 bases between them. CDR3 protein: CASSSMAYSGNTIYF. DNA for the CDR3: TGTGCCAGCAGTTCAATGGCTTACTCTGGAAACACCATATATTTT.

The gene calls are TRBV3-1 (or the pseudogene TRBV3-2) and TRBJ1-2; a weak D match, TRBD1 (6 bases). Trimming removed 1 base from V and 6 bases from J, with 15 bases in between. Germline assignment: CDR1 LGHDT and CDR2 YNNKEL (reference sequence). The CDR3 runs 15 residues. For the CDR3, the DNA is TGTGCCAGCAGCCAAGGGAAGGGGGATAGGAATGGCTACACCTTC. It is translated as CASSQGKGDRNGYTF.

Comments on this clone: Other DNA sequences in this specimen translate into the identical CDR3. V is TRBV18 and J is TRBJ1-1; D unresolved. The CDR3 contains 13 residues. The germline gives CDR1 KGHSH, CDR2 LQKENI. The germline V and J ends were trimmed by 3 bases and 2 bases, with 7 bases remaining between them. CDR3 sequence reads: CASSPQANTEAFF. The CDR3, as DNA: TGTGCCAGCTCACCGCAGGCCAACACTGAAGCTTTCTTT.